What follows is one TCR beta chain and its context. The antigen is not known. This sample also contains other DNA sequences that code for the same CDR3. Assay: immunoSEQ multiplex PCR; the TCRdb copy retains only in-frame clones and omits some. The repertoire consists of about 960,000 clones, with less than 85% occurring once and the leading ten covering around 1.5%. The data originate from a study of shared clonotypes between healthy human individuals. Study-wide results and limits: Investigators collected only blood, and repertoires in tissues likely differ.

CDR3 length equals 14 residues. V trimming: 4 bases; J trimming: 4 bases; junction bases outside the gene matches: 4. Germline CDR1 SGHRS, CDR2 YFSETQ. The sample comprised memory CD4+ T cells sorted from blood. The subset was: CD45RA-negative fraction. This TCR derives from a man aged 18-30 years in good health. The chain uses TRBV5-1 and TRBJ1-2, with 10 bases matching TRBD1. The CDR3 DNA follows: TGCGCCAGCAGCCCCGGGACAGGGGTCTATGGCTACACCTTC. Protein sequence: CASSPGTGVYGYTF.